The 4 T cell receptor beta chains listed next were all sequenced from one sample in a study of blood T cells in healthy people across ages. PCR was performed a second time for about 7 to 11 cycles using a sample-barcoded 5' primer and a J-beta primer mix. TCRdb reprocessed the 5' RACE reads with MiXCR, giving one entry per CDR3 protein. The sample gives hundreds of thousands of distinct CDR3 sequences, about 30% of which show up once; 15% to 19% is in the top ten. The sequenced sample was blood. These receptor sequences come from a woman aged 80 or older in good health.

This clonotype was found a few times. At one end the junction does not follow the germline gene, possibly because of a read error. V usage is TRBV7-7 and J usage is TRBJ2-1, with D maybe TRBD2 (6 bases). In germline, CDR1 is SSHAT, CDR2 FNYEAQ (reference sequence). The CDR3 totals 13 residues. As DNA, the CDR3 is TGTGCTAGCAGCTTAGGACTAACCAATGAGCAGTTCTTC. Its translation is CASSLGLTNEQFF.

The chain recombines TRBV21-1 with TRBJ2-3; the table's D call of TRBD1 was not tested on the DNA. TRBV21-1 is given as a pseudogene. CDR3 size: 15 residues. CDR3 amino acids: CASSKVGRVQDTQYF. The CDR3 DNA reads TGTGCCAGCAGCAAAGTTGGCAGGGTTCAAGATACGCAGTATTTT.

A few counts support this clonotype. The V gene is TRBV2, the J gene TRBJ1-2, with D unclear. The CDR3 sequence is 15 residues long. From germline, CDR1 is SNHLY and CDR2 FYNNEI. V was pared by 1 base and J by 1 base, with 10 bases between. CDR3 DNA sequence: TGTGCCAGCAGTGAAGGTCTGCGGGATAACTATGGCTACACCTTC. As protein: CASSEGLRDNYGYTF.

This chain connects TRBV20-1 to TRBJ2-1; 9 bases are shared with TRBD2. The germline V gene has CDR1 DFQATT and CDR2 SNEGSKA (reference sequence). The CDR3 consists of 17 residues. Trimming took 4 bases from V and 3 from J; bases not matched to a gene: 13. CDR3 in DNA: TGCAGTGCTAACGCTCAGCGGGGGGTCCCGATCTACAATGAGCAGTTCTTC. The encoded protein is CSANAQRGVPIYNEQFF.